This record covers a single TCR beta chain. Its antigen is as yet unknown. This CDR3 is 13 amino acids long. Looked up from germline, CDR1 is MDHEN and CDR2 is SYDVKM. The V end lost 6 bases, the J end lost 5 bases, and 13 bases lay between the germline ends. Those who donated, Caucasian adults without exception, all lived in Nashville, Tennessee. This sample stems from a study of shared clonotypes between healthy human individuals. General observations from the study: Blood was the only sampled material, and tissue repertoires likely differ.

Profiling relied on immunoSEQ multiplex PCR, and the TCRdb table lists in-frame clones only, not all of them. The sample has some 2.4 million clones, roughly 93% seen once. Sequenced input: naive CD4+ T cells from PBMCs. The subset: CD45RA+ positively selected. The chain combines TRBV28 with TRBJ2-5; D uncertain. This receptor was identified in a man between 18 and 35 years old in good health. Some clones in this sample may be carry-over from other donors' samples. The CDR3 nucleotides are TGTGCCAGCAGCCGGACCGCGGACGAGACCCAGTACTTC. Amino acid sequence: CASSRTADETQYF.